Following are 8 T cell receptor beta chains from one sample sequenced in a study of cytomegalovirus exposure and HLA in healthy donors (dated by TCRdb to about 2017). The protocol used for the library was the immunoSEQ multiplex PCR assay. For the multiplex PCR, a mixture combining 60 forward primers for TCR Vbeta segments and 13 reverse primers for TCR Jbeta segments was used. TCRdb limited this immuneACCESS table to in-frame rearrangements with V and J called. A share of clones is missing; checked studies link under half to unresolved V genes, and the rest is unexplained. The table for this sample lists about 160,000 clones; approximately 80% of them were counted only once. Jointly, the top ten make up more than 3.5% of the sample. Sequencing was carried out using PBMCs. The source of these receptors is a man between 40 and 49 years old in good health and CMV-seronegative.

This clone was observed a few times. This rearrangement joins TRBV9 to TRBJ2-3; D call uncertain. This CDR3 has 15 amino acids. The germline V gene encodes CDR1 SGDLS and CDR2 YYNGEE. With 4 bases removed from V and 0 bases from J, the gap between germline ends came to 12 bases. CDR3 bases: TGTGCCAGCAGCCAAGATAGGAGAAGCACAGATACGCAGTATTTT. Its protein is CASSQDRRSTDTQYF. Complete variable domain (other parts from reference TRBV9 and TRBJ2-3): DSGVTQTPKHLITATGQRVTLRCSPRSGDLSVYWYQQSLDQGLQFLIQYYNGEERAKGNILERFSAQQFPDLHSELNLSSLELGDSALYFCASSQDRRSTDTQYFGPGTRLTVL.

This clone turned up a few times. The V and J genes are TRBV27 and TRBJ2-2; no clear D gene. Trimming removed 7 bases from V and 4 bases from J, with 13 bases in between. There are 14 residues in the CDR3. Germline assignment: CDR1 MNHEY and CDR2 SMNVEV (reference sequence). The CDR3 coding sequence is TGTGCCAGCAACACGCGGCCGGGCACCGGGGAGCTGTTTTTT. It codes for CASNTRPGTGELFF.

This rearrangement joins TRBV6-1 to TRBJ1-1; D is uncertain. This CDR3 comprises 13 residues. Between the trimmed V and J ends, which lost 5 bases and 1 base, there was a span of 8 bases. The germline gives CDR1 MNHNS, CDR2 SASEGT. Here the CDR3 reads CASSSAENTEAFF. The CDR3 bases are TGTGCCAGCAGTTCCGCGGAGAACACTGAAGCTTTCTTT.

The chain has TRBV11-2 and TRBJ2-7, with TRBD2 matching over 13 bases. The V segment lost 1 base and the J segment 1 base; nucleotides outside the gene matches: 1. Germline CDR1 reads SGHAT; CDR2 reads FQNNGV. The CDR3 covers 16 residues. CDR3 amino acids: CASSLATSGGSYEQYF. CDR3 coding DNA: TGTGCCAGCAGCTTAGCGACTAGCGGGGGGTCCTACGAGCAGTACTTC. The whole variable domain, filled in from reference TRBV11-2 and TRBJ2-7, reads EAGVAQSPRYKIIEKRQSVAFWCNPISGHATLYWYQQILGQGPKLLIQFQNNGVVDDSQLPKDRFSAERLKGVDSTLKIQPAKLEDSAVYLCASSLATSGGSYEQYFGPGTRLTVT.

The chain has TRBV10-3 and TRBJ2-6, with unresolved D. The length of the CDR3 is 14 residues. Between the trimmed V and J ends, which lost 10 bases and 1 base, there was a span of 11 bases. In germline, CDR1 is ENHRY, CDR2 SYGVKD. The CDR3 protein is CANRPTSGANVLTF. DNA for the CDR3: TGTGCCAACCGCCCGACATCTGGGGCCAACGTCCTGACTTTC.

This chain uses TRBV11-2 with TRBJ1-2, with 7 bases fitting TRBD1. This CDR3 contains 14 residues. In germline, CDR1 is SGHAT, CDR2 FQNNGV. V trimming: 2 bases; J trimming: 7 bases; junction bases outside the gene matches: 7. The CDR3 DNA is TGTGCCAGCAGCTTACGGGACAGCTCGGCTGGCTACACCTTC. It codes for CASSLRDSSAGYTF. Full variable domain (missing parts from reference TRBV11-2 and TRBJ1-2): EAGVAQSPRYKIIEKRQSVAFWCNPISGHATLYWYQQILGQGPKLLIQFQNNGVVDDSQLPKDRFSAERLKGVDSTLKIQPAKLEDSAVYLCASSLRDSSAGYTFGSGTRLTVV.

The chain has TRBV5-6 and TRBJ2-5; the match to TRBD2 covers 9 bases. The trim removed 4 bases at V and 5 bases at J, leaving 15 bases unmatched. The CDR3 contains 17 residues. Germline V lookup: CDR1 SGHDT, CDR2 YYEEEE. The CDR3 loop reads CASSPVVAGGAGETQYF. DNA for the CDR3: TGTGCCAGCAGCCCCGTGGTCGCGGGGGGGGCCGGGGAGACCCAGTACTTC.

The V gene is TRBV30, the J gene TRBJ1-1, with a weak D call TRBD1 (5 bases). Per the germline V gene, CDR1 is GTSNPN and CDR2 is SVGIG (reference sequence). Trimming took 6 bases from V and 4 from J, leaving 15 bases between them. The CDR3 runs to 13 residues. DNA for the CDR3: TGTGCCTGCTCGACAGTGGCGAGCACTGAAGCTTTCTTT. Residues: CACSTVASTEAFF. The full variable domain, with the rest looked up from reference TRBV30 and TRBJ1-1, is SQTIHQWPATLVQPVGSPLSLECTVEGTSNPNLYWYRQAAGRGLQLLFYSVGIGQISSEVPQNLSASRPQDRQFILSSKKLLLSDSGFYLCACSTVASTEAFFGQGTRLTVV.